The entry that follows covers one TCR beta chain sequence. The antigen is undetermined. The record originates from a study of lymphopenia after photon versus proton radiotherapy. Study results and limitations: Larger post-nadir TCR diversity loss correlated inversely with survival in deceased patients. Oligoclonal CD8+ Temra expansion after nadir drove photon patients' diversity drop. Better survival with proton therapy was suggested as possible, not demonstrated. Relative stability marked proton patients; photon patients lost diversity and naive cells.

Some clones are missing from TCRdb's copy, which holds only in-frame ones; the method was immunoSEQ multiplex PCR. Here the sample spans 83,000 or so clones, around 88% being singletons. Trimming took 5 bases from V and 7 from J; bases not matched to a gene: 15. This CDR3 spans 17 amino acids. Germline lookup yields CDR1 SEHNR and CDR2 FQNEAQ (reference sequence). The TCR sequence derives from a man aged 60 to 69 with pancreatic cancer. The gene calls are TRBV7-9 and TRBJ2-1, with 9 bases matching TRBD2. Source: peripheral blood, taken from a patient treated with proton-based radiotherapy. The CDR3 region is CASSRAGREGRGNEQFF. For the CDR3, the DNA is TGTGCCAGCAGCAGGGCTGGGCGGGAGGGCAGGGGGAATGAGCAGTTCTTC.